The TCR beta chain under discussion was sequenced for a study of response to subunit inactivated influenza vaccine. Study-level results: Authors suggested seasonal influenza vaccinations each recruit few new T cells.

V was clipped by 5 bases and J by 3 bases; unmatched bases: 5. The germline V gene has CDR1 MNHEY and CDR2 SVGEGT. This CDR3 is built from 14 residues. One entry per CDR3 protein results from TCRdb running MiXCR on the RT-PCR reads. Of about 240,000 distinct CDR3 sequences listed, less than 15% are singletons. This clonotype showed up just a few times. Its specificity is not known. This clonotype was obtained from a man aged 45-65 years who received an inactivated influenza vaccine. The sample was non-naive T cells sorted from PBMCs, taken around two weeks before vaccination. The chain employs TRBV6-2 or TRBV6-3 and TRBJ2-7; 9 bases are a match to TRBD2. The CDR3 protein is CASSGTSPIYEQYF. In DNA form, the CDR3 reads TGTGCCAGCAGTGGGACTAGCCCCATCTACGAGCAGTACTTC.